The rows below give T cell receptor beta chains drawn from one sample of a study of OX40 agonist ivuxolimab in advanced cancers. Method: immunoSEQ multiplex PCR; TCRdb's copy keeps in-frame clones and lacks some. Of about 73,000 clones listed, approximately 90% are singletons. This material consisted of CD4+ or CD8+ T cells sorted from blood, taken in a trial of the OX40 agonist ivuxolimab. The receptors here all came from an adult with an advanced solid tumor such as melanoma, head and neck, liver or kidney cancer. Each CDR3 is given with its conserved first and last residue.

CDR3 length | V gene | CDR3 protein
13 | TRBV5-6 | CASSWAGTDTQYF
17 | TRBV7-8 | CASSLGGTSGSKYEQFF
17 | TRBV5-1 | CASSHSPGTQTGNTIYF
15 | TRBV2 | CASSRRTGVQETQYF
18 | TRBV27 | CASRRLAGLPRDTGELFF
11 | TRBV19 | CASGTAYGYTF
12 | TRBV7-8 | CASSVRAYEQYF
16 | TRBV5-1 | CASSLEGGDLQETQYF
17 | TRBV4-1 | CASSPITSGVNTGELFF
13 | TRBV19 | CASSIPGGDEQFF
15 | TRBV9 | CASSVVAGEGTEQYF
15 | TRBV5-1 | CASSLGRGQTYEQYF
13 | TRBV29-1 | CSVRKTPRETQYF
16 | TRBV6-1 | CASSKAGTGTHYGYTF
15 | TRBV19 | CASSGTGPKTNEQYF
13 | TRBV7-9 | CASSSGSYYGYTF
17 | TRBV19 | CASSIPLAGYSYNEQFF
15 | TRBV10-3 | CAIRRLAGDTDTQYF
14 | TRBV2 | CASSDSPTYNEQFF
14 | TRBV28 | CASKSGSPTDTQYF
15 | TRBV6-1 | CASRWTIENTGELFF
15 | TRBV28 | CASSPQWGDRQPQHF
14 | TRBV7-8 | CASSYGTSGTAQFF
12 | TRBV19 | CASSIEGQPQHF
14 | TRBV11-2 | CASSLAYRPYEQYF
17 | TRBV4-1 | CASSSGTGLISGNTIYF
13 | TRBV10-3 | CATQRTGDGGYTF
14 | TRBV6-5 | CASSPQTGAYEQYF
13 | TRBV5-1 | CASSLPGTEKLFF
14 | TRBV11-2 | CASSLDSHRDTQYF
14 | TRBV10-1 | CASSPSGRFYEQFF
15 | TRBV18 | CASSPPLGFAGELFF
16 | TRBV18 | CASSPRAGGEQETQYF
15 | TRBV2 | CASSADRGPNEKLFF
17 | TRBV5-1 | CASSLGLTGTGDTEQYF
15 | TRBV15 | CATSRGGKESNEQFF
14 | TRBV15 | CATSREFSGTEAFF
15 | TRBV7-6 | CASSPGGQGYNEQFF
15 | TRBV6-5 | CASSYSDTVSYEQYF
17 | TRBV21-1 | CASSKGERTGASAEAFF
13 | TRBV10-3 | CAISGTDQETQYF
13 | TRBV2 | CASKVQINSPLHF
19 | TRBV5-6 | CASSLGSVGRGAAKNIQYF
16 | TRBV5-6 | CASSSTVRRSTDTQYF
15 | TRBV6-5 | CASTRTVPSNSPLHF